The sequence of this T cell receptor (beta chain) was determined in a study of blood T cell repertoires in COVID-19 (dated by TCRdb to the early 2020s). General notes on the study: The collaborator samples originated in the United States, Italy and Spain and spanned the acute and convalescent phases of COVID-19. The material from the prospective study consisted of cDNA or gDNA derived from T cells, B-cell-depleted T cells, or PBMCs. Deeply sampled blood TCRbeta repertoires from subjects exposed to, actively infected with, or recovered from COVID-19 were included in the dataset. The repertoires were released in a freely available public database intended as a resource for research on the immune response to SARS-CoV-2. The samples were drawn from the first 160 participants of the ongoing ImmuneRACE study and from 1,254 subjects provided by 6 global collaborators. A de-identified subject ID, COVID-19 status, age in years and sex were almost always included in the sample metadata. Where HLA class I and class II types were available, the types were taken from metadata supplied by the sample provider, not from assay-based typing. Findings and caveats that apply to the study as a whole: The quantity of clinical and demographic metadata differed by source and by participant and was supplied without curation.

In the prospective study, participants were about 18 to 100 years old, resided in approximately 22 geographic areas of the United States, and were enrolled through a virtual design. In the prospective study, cohorts were assigned on the basis of participant-reported clinical history obtained from a screening survey and a study questionnaire. Recovered participants in ImmuneRACE Cohort 3 were defined by two consecutive negative NP/OP PCR tests, clearance by a healthcare professional, or resolution of symptoms. Mobile phlebotomists in the prospective study collected whole blood, serum and a nasopharyngeal or oropharyngeal swab from every participant. Additional blood draws and questionnaires over an approximately 2-month period could optionally be provided by prospective study participants. Prospective study blood samples were shipped either frozen or at room temperature before DNA extraction. CDR1 is given as SGHTA and CDR2 as FQGNSA, both from the germline V gene. Inclusive of the bounding cysteine and phenylalanine, the CDR3 is 14 residues long. Only the CDR3 DNA stays, 42 bases, in frame from base 1. A distance of 10 bases separates the germline ends of V and J, which lose 5 bases and 2 bases respectively.

Notes on this clone: There is no known antigen for this receptor. No base quality information exists; no much larger clone differs at one position.

TCRbeta CDR3 regions were amplified from genomic DNA using the immunoSEQ Assay, a bias-controlled multiplex PCR. The original methods were these. Within the assay, amplification of reference gene primers was used to estimate how many nucleated cells each sample contained. Sequence reads were collapsed and filtered to measure the absolute abundance of every unique TCRbeta CDR3 rearrangement. For each sample, productive Simpson clonality was calculated as the square root of Simpson's diversity index over productive rearrangements. TCRdb stores this immuneACCESS table with in-frame sequences only. Part of the clones is absent; in the studies checked, under half of the shortfall reflects unresolved V genes, and no reason is known for the rest. V and J calls and clone size are those listed in that table; D and trimming were worked out from the DNA. This sample comprises around 300,000 clones, roughly 86% of them detected only once. Over 4% of the sample is held by the ten biggest clonotypes.

Specimen: PBMCs or T cells enriched from blood (not recorded which). This receptor was obtained from a woman aged 30 to 39 who had recovered from COVID-19. Rearrangement joined TRBV7-2 to TRBJ2-1; too little of a D gene remains to name it. In nucleotides, the sequence is TGTGCCAGCAGCCCGAAACTTCCCTACAATGAGCAGTTCTTC. This is translated as CASSPKLPYNEQFF.